The 15 T cell receptor beta chains below come from one sample, sequenced in a study of T cell responses to AZD1222 COVID-19 vaccine. The assay was immunoSEQ multiplex PCR, and TCRdb's table has in-frame clones only and misses some. The sample has about 85,000 clones, roughly 86% seen once. The source was peripheral blood, collected on day 0 of AZD1222 vaccination. These receptors were taken from an adult in good health.

The chain combines TRBV30 with TRBJ1-5; a weak D match, TRBD1 (5 bases). The CDR3 is 13 residues long. Trimming took 1 base from V and 6 from J, leaving 10 bases between them. Germline lookup yields CDR1 GTSNPN and CDR2 SVGIG (reference sequence). CDR3 coding DNA: TGTGCCTGGAGTGACAGGACTGCTCAGCCCCAGCATTTT. As protein: CAWSDRTAQPQHF.

The chain carries TRBV5-4 and TRBJ2-4, with D perhaps TRBD2 (6 bases). V lost 4 bases to trimming and J lost 14 bases, with 16 bases between them. Germline V CDR1 and CDR2: SGHNT, YYREEE (reference sequence). The CDR3 covers 12 residues. The CDR3 protein is CASSLQGGPEYF. DNA of the CDR3: TGTGCCAGCAGCCTCCAGGGAGGTCCAGAGTACTTC.

The chain joins TRBV15 to TRBJ1-1; D is undetermined. The V and J ends lost 2 bases and 1 base respectively, with 5 bases between them. This CDR3 has 13 residues. CDR1 LNHNV and CDR2 YYDKDF come from the germline V gene (reference sequence). Here the CDR3 DNA reads TGTGCCACCAGCAGAATGGAGAACACTGAAGCTTTCTTT. The encoded protein is CATSRMENTEAFF.

This rearrangement joins TRBV7-9 to TRBJ2-4; D possibly corresponds to TRBD1 (6 bases). Trimming stripped 5 bases from V and 2 bases from J, with 10 bases between. The CDR3 contains 14 residues. Germline-derived CDR1 and CDR2 are SEHNR and FQNEAQ (reference sequence). The CDR3 sequence is CASSPGQPKNIQYF. In DNA form, the CDR3 reads TGTGCCAGCAGCCCCGGACAGCCCAAAAACATTCAGTACTTC. Complete variable domain (other parts from reference TRBV7-9 and TRBJ2-4): DTGVSQNPRHKITKRGQNVTFRCDPISEHNRLYWYRQTLGQGPEFLTYFQNEAQLEKSRLLSDRFSAERPKGSFSTLEIQRTEQGDSAMYLCASSPGQPKNIQYFGAGTRLSVL.

This chain links TRBV14 with TRBJ2-7; 9 bases match TRBD1. V lost 4 bases to trimming and J lost 2 bases; unmatched junction nucleotides: 6. CDR1 is SGHDN, CDR2 FVKESK, per germline. This CDR3 is 15 amino acids long. CDR3 DNA: TGTGCCAGCAGCCCGAGCCGGGACAGGGCCTACGAGCAGTACTTC. Translation gives CASSPSRDRAYEQYF.

DNA for the CDR3: TGTGCCACCAGCTCAAGGCGGCTAGCGGGACTCGAGCAGTACTTC. The encoded protein is CATSSRRLAGLEQYF. The chain joins TRBV15 to TRBJ2-7, with 9 bases matching TRBD2. This CDR3 is built from 15 residues. Trimming removed 5 bases from V and 6 bases from J; junction bases left unmatched: 11. Germline V CDR1 and CDR2: LNHNV, YYDKDF (reference sequence). The whole variable domain, remainder taken from reference TRBV15 and TRBJ2-7, is DAMVIQNPRYQVTQFGKPVTLSCSQTLNHNVMYWYQQKSSQAPKLLFHYYDKDFNNEADTPDNFQSRRPNTSFCFLDIRSPGLGDTAMYLCATSSRRLAGLEQYFGPGTRLTVT.

The chain recombines TRBV6-1 with TRBJ2-4; 10 bases align to TRBD2. The CDR3 runs to 16 residues. Germline lookup yields CDR1 MNHNS and CDR2 SASEGT. V lost 4 bases to trimming and J lost 0 bases; unmatched junction nucleotides: 3. CDR3 nucleotide sequence: TGTGCCAGCAGTGGGCTAGCGGGAGCAGCCAAAAACATTCAGTACTTC. Encoded protein: CASSGLAGAAKNIQYF.

The chain uses TRBV7-9 and TRBJ2-1; D may be TRBD2 (5 bases). The CDR3 has 14 amino acids. Deletions cut 5 bases from V and 2 bases from J, with 10 bases between. The germline gives CDR1 SEHNR, CDR2 FQNEAQ (reference sequence). The CDR3 reads CASSERGTYNEQFF. In DNA, the CDR3 is TGTGCCAGCAGCGAACGGGGAACCTACAATGAGCAGTTCTTC. The variable domain in full, with the rest retrieved from reference TRBV7-9 and TRBJ2-1, is DTGVSQNPRHKITKRGQNVTFRCDPISEHNRLYWYRQTLGQGPEFLTYFQNEAQLEKSRLLSDRFSAERPKGSFSTLEIQRTEQGDSAMYLCASSERGTYNEQFFGPGTRLTVL.

The rearrangement joins TRBV2 to TRBJ1-2; D not resolved. Trimming shortened V by 4 bases and J by 1 base, and 10 bases separated the two germline ends. The germline V gene has CDR1 SNHLY and CDR2 FYNNEI. The CDR3 length is 14 residues. The CDR3 protein is CASSGERYNYGYTF. In DNA, the CDR3 is TGTGCCAGCAGTGGGGAACGATATAACTATGGCTACACCTTC.

The chain has TRBV19 and TRBJ2-7; TRBD1 aligns across 7 bases. CDR3 length: 13 residues. V gave up 5 bases and J gave up 4 bases; unmatched junction bases: 5. Germline assignment: CDR1 LNHDA and CDR2 SQIVND (reference sequence). In DNA, the CDR3 is TGTGCCAGTAGTCTCAGGGGGTTTTACGAGCAGTACTTC. Translated, it gives CASSLRGFYEQYF.

The chain uses TRBV6-2 or TRBV6-3 and TRBJ2-1; 12 nucleotides agree with TRBD2. The CDR3 length is 19 residues. Germline lookup yields CDR1 MNHEY and CDR2 SVGEGT. The V segment lost 2 bases and the J segment 0 bases; nucleotides outside the gene matches: 8. The CDR3 here is CASSYPGTSGYSSYNEQFF. Here the CDR3 DNA reads TGTGCCAGCAGTTACCCGGGGACTAGCGGGTATAGCTCCTACAATGAGCAGTTCTTC.

The chain links TRBV29-1 to TRBJ2-7; D is tentatively TRBD1 or TRBD2 (5 bases each). Germline CDR1 SQVTM, CDR2 ANQGSEA. V was cut by 2 bases and J by 0 bases, with 11 bases left in between. This CDR3 is 14 amino acids long. CDR3 nucleotide sequence: TGCAGCGTTGAACGGGACGGAAGCTCCTACGAGCAGTACTTC. Protein product: CSVERDGSSYEQYF.

The CDR3 nucleotides read TGTGCCAGCAGCCCCGGCGGGGGAAGCTCCTACAATGAGCAGTTCTTC. This sequence encodes CASSPGGGSSYNEQFF. The chain is built from TRBV11-3 and TRBJ2-1; the match to TRBD2 covers 7 bases. Germline CDR1 is SGHNT and CDR2 is YENEEA. J gave up 0 bases and V 5 bases, and 7 bases lay outside the gene matches. The CDR3 is 16 amino acids. The complete variable domain, with remaining parts taken from reference TRBV11-3 and TRBJ2-1, reads EAGVVQSPRYKIIEKKQPVAFWCNPISGHNTLYWYLQNLGQGPELLIRYENEEAVDDSQLPKDRFSAERLKGVDSTLKIQPAELGDSAVYLCASSPGGGSSYNEQFFGPGTRLTVL.

This chain joins TRBV5-1 and TRBJ1-2, with TRBD1 matching over 11 bases. The germline CDR1 and CDR2 sequences are SGHRS and YFSETQ. CDR3 length: 14 amino acids. V lost 2 bases and J lost 7; bases outside the gene matches: 4. This CDR3 is CASSLSGTGGGYTF. DNA for the CDR3: TGCGCCAGCAGCTTATCCGGGACAGGGGGTGGCTACACCTTC.

The V call is TRBV28, the J call TRBJ2-4; 15 bases fit TRBD2. This CDR3 has 20 amino acids. The V gene end was trimmed by 1 base and the J gene end by 0 bases; junction bases not matched to a gene: 7. Germline V CDR1 and CDR2: MDHEN, SYDVKM. CDR3 in amino acids: CASSLFSGLAGGGAKNIQYF. The DNA for the CDR3 is TGTGCCAGCAGTTTATTTTCTGGACTAGCGGGAGGGGGAGCCAAAAACATTCAGTACTTC.